This T cell receptor beta chain was retrieved from a study of T cell responses to AZD1222 COVID-19 vaccine. Across the study: Samples with a second dose at about 4 or about 12 weeks were pooled together. The study's findings and limits: Recipients of two AZD1222 doses showed rising Spike-specific TCR breadth and depth. White British donors predominated, females outnumbered males, and clonal diversity was possibly underestimated. Vaccine-associated CD4 TCRs spanned spike, dominant at 160-218 and 743-854.

Trimming took 7 bases from V and 0 from J, leaving 8 bases between them. Germline V gives CDR1 LNHDA, CDR2 SQIVND (reference sequence). CDR3 length: 13 residues. To note about this clone: Its target is unknown.

The protocol was immunoSEQ multiplex PCR, while the TCRdb copy is restricted to in-frame clones and leaves out a portion. This sample has 110,000 to 150,000 clones, with 85% to 95% found just once. The TCR sequence derives from an adult in good health. This chain connects TRBV19 to TRBJ2-3, with D possibly being TRBD2 (6 bases). The material was peripheral blood, obtained on day 0 of AZD1222 vaccination. The DNA for the CDR3 is TGTGCCAGTAACAGCGGGAGCACAGATACGCAGTATTTT. This sequence encodes CASNSGSTDTQYF.